This entry concerns a single T cell receptor beta chain. Its antigen is as yet unknown. This record belongs to a study of graft-versus-host responses after intestinal transplantation. The assay was immunoSEQ multiplex PCR, and TCRdb's table has in-frame clones only and misses some. The repertoire holds more than 65,000 clones, with about nine tenths as singletons. The CDR3 runs to 12 residues. Trimming took off 8 bases at V and 4 bases at J, with 9 bases between the two ends. CDR1 and CDR2 from the germline V gene are MNHEY and SMNVEV (reference sequence). This clonotype was sampled from a human donor who was the organ donor for an intestinal transplant. The rearrangement uses TRBV27 and TRBJ1-5, with D perhaps matching TRBD1 (6 bases). The material was unstimulated CD8+ T cells sorted from spleen or lymph node cells, obtained before transplant. CDR3 sequence: CASWTDNQPQHF. The CDR3 coding sequence is TGTGCCAGCTGGACAGATAATCAGCCCCAGCATTTT.